This T cell receptor (beta chain) was sequenced for a study of beta chain features in type 1 diabetes. The authors reverse transcribed all of the isolated RNA, so sequencing captured expressed TCRB transcripts. Using immunoSEQ multiplex PCR, the repertoire was profiled, and TCRdb retains in-frame clones only, with some absent. The sample gives 300,000 to 450,000 clones, 10% to 15% of which show up once; approximately 0.015% is in the top ten. The germline V gene encodes CDR1 SQVTM and CDR2 ANQGSEA. The CDR3 totals 13 residues. V shed 8 bases and J 2 bases; nucleotides not matched to a gene: 6. Markers CD45RO/CCR7/CD25/CD127/CD95/CD27 served to sort CD4+ naive, central memory, regulatory and stem cell-like memory cells.

Material for sequencing was naive CD4+ T cells from blood. This clonotype was sampled from a man aged 18 to 30 in good health. The genes are TRBV29-1 and TRBJ2-3; 8 nucleotides align to TRBD1. CDR3: CSTGTGNTDTQYF. CDR3 in DNA: TGCAGCACCGGGACAGGCAACACAGATACGCAGTATTTT.